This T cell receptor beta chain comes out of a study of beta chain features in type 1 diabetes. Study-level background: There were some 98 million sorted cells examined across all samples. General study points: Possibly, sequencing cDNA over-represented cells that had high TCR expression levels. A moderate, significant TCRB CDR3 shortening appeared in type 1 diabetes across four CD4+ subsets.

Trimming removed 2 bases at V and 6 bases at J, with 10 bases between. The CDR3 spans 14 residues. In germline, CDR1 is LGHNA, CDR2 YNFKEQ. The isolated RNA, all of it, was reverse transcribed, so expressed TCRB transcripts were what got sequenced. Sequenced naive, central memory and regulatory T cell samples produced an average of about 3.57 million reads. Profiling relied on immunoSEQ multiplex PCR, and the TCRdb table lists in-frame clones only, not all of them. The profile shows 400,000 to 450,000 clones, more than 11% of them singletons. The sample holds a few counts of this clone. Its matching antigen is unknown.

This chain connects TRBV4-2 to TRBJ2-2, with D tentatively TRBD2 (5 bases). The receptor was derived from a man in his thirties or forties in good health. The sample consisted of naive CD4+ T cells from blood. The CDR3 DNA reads TGTGCCAGCAGCCAAAACGACTATGCCGGGGAGCTGTTTTTT. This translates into CASSQNDYAGELFF.